This T cell receptor beta chain stems from a study of T cell responses to AZD1222 COVID-19 vaccine (dated by TCRdb to 2020 to 2022). Turning to the overall study: A total of about 230 trial participants underwent TCR sequencing, of whom some 210 received two doses of AZD1222 and 26 received two doses of the MenACWY control vaccine. Trial participants were enrolled by age into 18-55, 56-69 and 70-plus year subgroups, with around 140, 26 and 57 TCR-sequenced participants respectively.

The CDR3 regions of human TCRbeta chains were analyzed by immunosequencing. As for the authors' bioinformatics: Repertoire TCRs were checked for matches against a reference library of SARS-CoV-2-specific TCRs that had been generated using the MIRA antigen-specificity platform. Breadth meant the fraction of unique TCRs that were SARS-CoV-2-associated, whereas depth meant the fraction of total T cells that were SARS-CoV-2-associated. Using the MIRA data, every spike-specific TCR was mapped to the spike region that the TCR reacted to and assigned to either a CD4 or a CD8 class. Log10-transformed breadth and depth values were compared by one-way ANOVA with Sidak's multiple comparisons tests. TCRdb's version of the immuneACCESS table is confined to in-frame rearrangements and falls short of the full clone set. An unresolved V gene accounts for under half of the shortfall where checked; the remainder is of unknown origin. V, J and clone size derive from that table, while D and trimming were established from the DNA sequence. Counted in this sample were some 180,000 clones; 80% to 95% of them appeared once. Roughly 2% of the sample lies in the top ten.

Results the study describes overall, beyond this receptor: Reportedly, close to half of the unique spike-specific TCRs recognized epitopes lying outside the regions that are mutated in the B.1.351 and B.1.1.7 variants. A significant rise in spike-specific TCR breadth and depth was observed after two AZD1222 doses relative to day 0 and relative to MenACWY recipients. Conclusions about previously exposed vaccinees are limited, since just five to seven AZD1222 recipients were seropositive for SARS-CoV-2 at baseline. The 56-69-year group was small, and its depth increase did not reach significance, likely because of low power. The whole spike protein was spanned by vaccine-associated CD4 TCRs, and dominant responses were seen in regions 160-218 and 743-854. Because no samples from the day 14 peak response were available, repertoires could be characterized only after the peak T cell response. Most participants were white British and females outnumbered males, and the authors suggested that clonal diversity may have been underestimated.

CDR1 and CDR2 are read off the germline V gene (reference sequence) as DFQATT and SNEGSKA. V drops 6 bases and J drops 19 bases, leaving 16 bases in between. Its CDR3 holds 10 amino acids, cysteine through phenylalanine. Only the CDR3 region is kept as DNA, spanning 30 bases read in frame from base 1. Worth noting for this clone: This clone's antigen is unknown. The sample holds no much larger clone one base away, and base qualities are not on file.

The time point tag for this specimen amounts to: about 28 days (+/-7) after the second vaccine dose. AZD1222 recipients with second doses at about 4 weeks or about 12 weeks were pooled, because spike-specific TCR depth and breadth did not differ between schedules. The vaccinee samples were drawn from two UK trials, COV001 and COV002, one of which was a single-blind randomized controlled phase 2/3 trial testing AZD1222 (ChAdOx1 nCoV-19) in healthy adults. For TCRbeta chain sequencing, PBMC samples were collected from trial participants at day 0 and at day 28 after the second dose. The V gene is TRBV20-1 and the J gene is TRBJ1-6; TRBD1 is perhaps the D gene, given 6 matching bases. This clonotype was sampled from an adult who received the AZD1222 COVID-19 vaccine. Specimen: peripheral blood, collected 28 days after the second AZD1222 dose. The nucleotide sequence is given as TGCAGTGCCGAGGACAGCAGCCCACACTTT. The encoded protein is CSAEDSSPHF.